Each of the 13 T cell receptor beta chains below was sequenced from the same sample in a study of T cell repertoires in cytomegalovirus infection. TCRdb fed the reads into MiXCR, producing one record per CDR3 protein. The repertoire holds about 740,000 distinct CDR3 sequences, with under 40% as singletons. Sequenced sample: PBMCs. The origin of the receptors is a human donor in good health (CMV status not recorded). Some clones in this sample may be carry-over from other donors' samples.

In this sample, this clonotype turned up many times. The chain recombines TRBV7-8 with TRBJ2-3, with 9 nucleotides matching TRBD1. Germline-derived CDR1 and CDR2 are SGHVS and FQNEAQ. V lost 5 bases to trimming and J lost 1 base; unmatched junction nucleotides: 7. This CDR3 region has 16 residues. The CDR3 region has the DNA TGTGCCAGCAGCAATCGCCGGGACAGGGGCACAGATACGCAGTATTTT. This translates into CASSNRRDRGTDTQYF.

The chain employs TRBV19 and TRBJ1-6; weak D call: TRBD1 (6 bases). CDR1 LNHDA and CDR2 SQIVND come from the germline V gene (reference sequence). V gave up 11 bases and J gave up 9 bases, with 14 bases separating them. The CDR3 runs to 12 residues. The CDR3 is CACVQGGSPLHF. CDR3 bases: TGTGCCTGCGTACAGGGAGGTTCACCCCTCCACTTT.

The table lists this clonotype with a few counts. CDR3 sequence (DNA): TGTGCCAGTCACAGGAGTAACTATGGCTACACCTTC. It yields the protein CASHRSNYGYTF. V gene TRBV19 combines with J gene TRBJ1-2, with D possibly matching TRBD1 (5 bases). The V end lost 8 bases, the J end lost 1 base, and 8 bases lay between the germline ends. Per the germline V gene, CDR1 is LNHDA and CDR2 is SQIVND (reference sequence). The CDR3 covers 12 residues.

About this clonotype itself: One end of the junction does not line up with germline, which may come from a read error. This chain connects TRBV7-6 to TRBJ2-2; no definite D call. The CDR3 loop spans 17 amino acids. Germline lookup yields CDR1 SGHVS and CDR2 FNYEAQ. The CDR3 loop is CASSLEMFREGSEELFF. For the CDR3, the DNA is TGTGCTAGCAGCTTAGAAATGTTTAGGGAAGGTTCGGAGGAGCTGTTTTTT.

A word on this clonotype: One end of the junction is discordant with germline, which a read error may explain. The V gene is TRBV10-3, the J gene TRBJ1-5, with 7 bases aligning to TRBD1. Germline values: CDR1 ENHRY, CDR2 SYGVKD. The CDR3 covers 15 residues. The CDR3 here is CAITMTGSGNQPHHF. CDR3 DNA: TGTGCCATCACTATGACAGGGTCTGGCAATCAGCCCCATCATTTT.

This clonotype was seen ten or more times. CDR3 sequence reads: CASSPGTGGLNEKLFF. The CDR3 DNA follows: TGTGCCAGCAGTCCCGGGACAGGGGGGTTAAATGAAAAACTGTTTTTT. The chain is built from TRBV12-3 or TRBV12-4 and TRBJ1-4; 11 bases agree with TRBD1. After removal of 5 bases from V and 5 bases from J, the junction contained 7 bases not matched to a gene. This CDR3 contains 16 residues.

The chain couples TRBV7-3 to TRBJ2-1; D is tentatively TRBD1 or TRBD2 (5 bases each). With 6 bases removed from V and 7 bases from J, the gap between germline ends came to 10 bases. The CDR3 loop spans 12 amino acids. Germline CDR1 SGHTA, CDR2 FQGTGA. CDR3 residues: CASSPGSNEQFF. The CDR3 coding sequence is TGTGCCAGCAGTCCAGGGAGTAATGAGCAGTTCTTC.

As DNA, the CDR3 is TGTGCCAGCACCCCGTCTACTAGTGGCTCCTACAATGAGCAGTTCTTC. Translation: CASTPSTSGSYNEQFF. The V gene is TRBV28, the J gene TRBJ2-1, with D maybe TRBD2 (5 bases). With 7 bases removed from V and 0 bases from J, the gap between germline ends came to 16 bases. This CDR3 has 16 residues. The germline V gene encodes CDR1 MDHEN and CDR2 SYDVKM.

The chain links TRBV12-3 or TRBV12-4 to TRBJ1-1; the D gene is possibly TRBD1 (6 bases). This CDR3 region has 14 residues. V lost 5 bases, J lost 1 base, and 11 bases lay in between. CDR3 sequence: CASSPGAWNTEAFF. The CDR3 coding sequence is TGTGCCAGCAGTCCAGGGGCGTGGAACACTGAAGCTTTCTTT.

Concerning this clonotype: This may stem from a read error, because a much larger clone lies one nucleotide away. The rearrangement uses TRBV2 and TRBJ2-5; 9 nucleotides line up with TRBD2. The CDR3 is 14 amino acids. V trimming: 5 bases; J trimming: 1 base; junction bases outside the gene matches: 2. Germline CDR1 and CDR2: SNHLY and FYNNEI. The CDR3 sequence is CASSQTSGQETQYF. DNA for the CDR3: TGTGCCAGCAGTCAGACTAGCGGCCAAGAGACCCAGTACTTC.

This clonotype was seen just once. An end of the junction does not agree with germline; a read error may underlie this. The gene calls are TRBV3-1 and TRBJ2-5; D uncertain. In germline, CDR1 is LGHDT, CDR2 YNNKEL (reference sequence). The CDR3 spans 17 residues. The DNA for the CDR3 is TGTGTCAGCAGCCAACGAATGACCGCAAACACAAAAGAGACCCAGTACTTC. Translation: CVSSQRMTANTKETQYF.

The DNA for the CDR3 is TGTGCCAGTAGAAGGACAGGGGCCTCCTACAATGAGCAGTTCTTC. Protein: CASRRTGASYNEQFF. The J gene is TRBJ2-1, the V gene TRBV19, with 9 bases that match TRBD1. This CDR3 region has 15 residues. CDR1 is LNHDA and CDR2 is SQIVND in the germline V gene (reference sequence). V dropped 6 bases and J dropped 0; count of bases not matched to a gene: 3.

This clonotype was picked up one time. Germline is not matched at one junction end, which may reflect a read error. This CDR3 is CASSFGQNNEPQHF. The CDR3 nucleotides read TGTGCCAGCAGTTTCGGACAGAACAATGAGCCCCAGCATTTT. The chain is built from TRBV28 and TRBJ1-5; TRBD1 might be the D (6 bases). The germline CDR1 and CDR2 sequences are MDHEN and SYDVKM. The CDR3 contains 14 residues. The full variable domain, in which reference TRBV28 and TRBJ1-5 provide the parts outside the CDR3, is DVKVTQSSRYLVKRTGEKVFLECVQDMDHENMFWYRQDPGLGLRLIYFSYDVKMKEKGDIPEGYSVSREKKERFSLILESASTNQTSMYLCASSFGQNNEPQHFGDGTRLSIL.